This TCR beta chain appears in the sequencing data of a study of blood T cell repertoires in COVID-19. Study at large: Researchers got acute and convalescent COVID-19 samples from the United States, Italy and Spain. T cells, B-cell-depleted T cells, or PBMCs provided the cDNA or gDNA that served as material.

Study processing details: By means of reference gene primer amplification, nucleated cell counts were estimated. Using immunoSEQ multiplex PCR, the repertoire was profiled, and TCRdb retains in-frame clones only, with some absent. V and J calls and clone size are those listed in that table; D and trimming were worked out from the DNA. The table has fewer than 200,000 clones, 87% seen once. This CDR3 region has 16 residues. V was trimmed by 4 bases and J by 0 bases, leaving 15 bases between them. Germline V gene sequence: CDR1 SGHRS, CDR2 YFSETQ. Sequencing was carried out using peripheral blood. The TCR was taken from a woman aged 55 to 70 who had recovered from COVID-19. This chain uses TRBV5-1 with TRBJ2-3; D gene ambiguous. The CDR3 reads CASSPALSHSTDTQYF. CDR3 sequence (DNA): TGCGCCAGCAGCCCCGCCCTTAGCCATAGCACAGATACGCAGTATTTT.